The clone carrying this TCR beta chain showed up just a few times. Its antigen is undetermined. The time point denotes: week 11, during vaccination. The content of each vaccine dose was 300 ug of mutant IDH1 20-mer peptide, and topical imiquimod accompanied it. The donors had new WHO grade 3 or 4 astrocytomas; these were IDH1-mutant and ATRX-lost. The CDR3 is 15 residues long. Germline assignment: CDR1 SEHNR and CDR2 FQNEAQ (reference sequence). V lost 1 base, J lost 4 bases, and 13 bases lay in between. Sequencing was performed with immunoSEQ multiplex PCR; in TCRdb, only in-frame clones are kept and a portion is missing. The table shows around 25,000 clones, with roughly 70% occurring only once. The data derive from a study of a mutant IDH1 vaccine in newly diagnosed glioma. Looking at the study overall: Patients were started on vaccination 4-6 weeks after radiotherapy alone, or with temozolomide cycles.

Findings and limits, study-wide: Around 93% of patients showed vaccine-induced immune responses across multiple MHC alleles. Pseudoprogression seemingly bore no relation to changes in top peripheral T cell clonotypes.

The sample was peripheral blood mononuclear cells (PBMCs), taken from a glioma patient whose treatment included an IDH1 peptide vaccine. The sequence came from a young man with glioma. Some clones in this sample may be carry-over from other donors' samples. V gene TRBV7-9 combines with J gene TRBJ1-1, with D hard to call. CDR3 region: CASSLDQVLSTEAFF. CDR3 nucleotide sequence: TGTGCCAGCAGCTTAGACCAGGTGTTGTCCACTGAAGCTTTCTTT.